The 21 T cell receptor beta chains below all came from one sample that was sequenced in a study of T cells in Graves' hyperthyroidism and ophthalmopathy. The source material, RNA transcripts, was used to amplify TCR beta CDR3 regions. When the TCR CDR3 underwent first-round RT-PCR, the HTBI primer set was used. Using its own MiXCR run on the multiplex PCR reads, TCRdb lists one record per CDR3 protein. This table holds about 460,000 distinct CDR3 sequences, roughly 22% found once. Sequenced material: blood. These receptors all come from a woman in her 70s with Graves' ophthalmopathy.

In this sample, this clonotype turned up a few times. The CDR3 protein is CASSPGSLGTEAFF. The CDR3 DNA reads as TGTGCCAGCAGCCCCGGGTCCCTCGGGACTGAAGCTTTCTTT. This chain uses TRBV3-1 with TRBJ1-1; D is uncertain. Germline V lookup: CDR1 LGHDT, CDR2 YNNKEL (reference sequence). The length of the CDR3 is 14 residues. Trimming left V 4 bases short and J 5 bases short, with 14 bases between. Together with reference TRBV3-1 and TRBJ1-1, the CDR3 gives the full variable domain: DTAVSQTPKYLVTQMGNDKSIKCEQNLGHDTMYWYKQDSKKFLKIMFSYNNKELIINETVPNRFSPKSPDKAHLNLHINSLELGDSAVYFCASSPGSLGTEAFFGQGTRLTVV.

This clonotype was counted a few times. The V call is TRBV11-2, the J call TRBJ1-6; D is unresolved. The CDR3 has 14 residues. Deletions cut 1 base from V and 10 bases from J, with 11 bases between. The germline V gene encodes CDR1 SGHAT and CDR2 FQNNGV. CDR3 bases: TGTGCCAGCAGCTTAGCCCAGATGGGATCACCCCTCCACTTT. Translating gives CASSLAQMGSPLHF.

V and J are TRBV29-1 and TRBJ2-1; either TRBD1 or TRBD2 may supply D (6 bases each). This CDR3 is built from 15 residues. Germline CDR1 and CDR2: SQVTM and ANQGSEA. V was clipped by 4 bases and J by 6 bases, with 19 bases between them. The CDR3 bases are TGCAGCGTTGTCGAAGGAGGGGGAGAGAGCAATGAGCAGTTCTTC. It codes for CSVVEGGGESNEQFF.

The J gene is TRBJ2-7, the V gene TRBV28; weak D call: TRBD1 (8 bases). Trimming cost V 6 bases and J 3 bases, with 15 bases left between them. The CDR3 extends over 14 amino acids. The germline gives CDR1 MDHEN, CDR2 SYDVKM. CDR3 DNA sequence: TGTGCCAGCAGGGTACAGGGGGGGAACTACGAGCAGTACTTC. It specifies CASRVQGGNYEQYF.

The V call is TRBV30, the J call TRBJ2-1; D gene uncertain. Trimming left V 1 base short and J 2 bases short, with 6 bases between. Germline assignment: CDR1 GTSNPN and CDR2 SVGIG (reference sequence). The CDR3 has 13 residues. CDR3 nucleotide sequence: TGTGCCTGGAGTGGTGGCGCCTACAATGAGCAGTTCTTC. This encodes CAWSGGAYNEQFF.

This clonotype was recorded many times. This sequence joins TRBV7-2 and TRBJ2-5; 7 bases map to TRBD1. Germline assignment: CDR1 SGHTA and CDR2 FQGNSA. V lost 5 bases to trimming and J lost 5 bases; unmatched junction nucleotides: 11. The CDR3 is made up of 15 amino acids. The CDR3 loop reads CASSQNGQVGETQYF. DNA for the CDR3: TGTGCCAGCAGCCAGAACGGACAGGTCGGGGAGACCCAGTACTTC.

This clonotype has only a few counts. No conserved phenylalanine or tryptophan is present at the end of the CDR3, so a read error is the likely explanation. The CDR3 DNA reads as TGTGCCTGGACGTGGGACACTGAAGCTTTCCTT. Translating it yields CAWTWDTEAFL. The V call is TRBV30, the J call TRBJ1-1, with D unresolved. Trimming stripped 4 bases from V and 3 bases from J, with 6 bases between. Germline V gene data show CDR1 as GTSNPN and CDR2 as SVGIG (reference sequence). The CDR3 runs to 11 residues.

The chain carries TRBV5-1 and TRBJ2-2; 11 bases line up with TRBD2. The V gene end was trimmed by 4 bases and the J gene end by 5 bases; junction bases not matched to a gene: 7. CDR3 size: 16 residues. Germline CDR1 is SGHRS and CDR2 is YFSETQ. The CDR3 nucleotides read TGCGCCAGCAGCCCAGGGACTAGCGGTAAAACCGGGGAGCTGTTTTTT. It yields the protein CASSPGTSGKTGELFF.

The CDR3 reads CASSLIGTKPYEQFF. The CDR3 nucleotides are TGTGCCAGCAGTTTGATAGGGACTAAGCCCTATGAGCAGTTCTTC. This chain uses TRBV27 with TRBJ2-1; 7 bases agree with TRBD2. This CDR3 region has 15 residues. Germline trimming cut 3 bases from V and 8 bases from J; bases unmatched to any gene: 10. CDR1 is MNHEY and CDR2 is SMNVEV in the germline V gene (reference sequence).

This clonotype appeared many times. The chain employs TRBV11-2 and TRBJ2-7; D uncertain. Germline V gene data show CDR1 as SGHAT and CDR2 as FQNNGV. This CDR3 comprises 13 residues. Between the trimmed V and J ends, which lost 5 bases and 0 bases, there was a span of 8 bases. CDR3 sequence reads: CASSPRLSYEQYF. The DNA of the CDR3 is TGTGCCAGCAGCCCTAGACTCTCCTACGAGCAGTACTTC.

Details on this clonotype: This may arise from a read error, as a much more abundant clone is one base away. The chain is built from TRBV11-2 and TRBJ1-1, with 9 positions matching TRBD1. The V gene's germline CDR1 is SGHAT and CDR2 FQNNGV. The CDR3 spans 16 residues. Here the CDR3 reads CVSSPRETGGNTEAFF. The CDR3 bases are TGTGTCAGCAGCCCCCGAGAGACAGGGGGTAACACTGAAGCTTTCTTT.

Ten or more counts support this clonotype. This chain joins TRBV2 and TRBJ2-7, with TRBD1 matching 10 bases. Trimming removed 7 bases from V and 5 bases from J; junction bases left unmatched: 14. Germline V lookup: CDR1 SNHLY, CDR2 FYNNEI. The CDR3 runs 16 residues. The CDR3 reads CASIFGQGGSVNEQYF. The CDR3 DNA reads TGTGCCAGCATCTTCGGACAGGGGGGGTCGGTGAACGAGCAGTACTTC. Full variable domain (outside the CDR3, taken from reference TRBV2 and TRBJ2-7): EPEVTQTPSHQVTQMGQEVILRCVPISNHLYFYWYRQILGQKVEFLVSFYNNEISEKSEIFDDQFSVERPDGSNFTLKIRSTKLEDSAMYFCASIFGQGGSVNEQYFGPGTRLTVT.

This clonotype was recorded many times. J is TRBJ2-3 and V is TRBV12-3 or TRBV12-4, with 8 bases matching TRBD2. Unmatched junction bases numbered 11, after V lost 3 bases and J lost 6 bases. The CDR3 is 16 residues long. CDR3 in amino acids: CASSFSLAGGQDTQYF. In DNA, the CDR3 is TGTGCCAGCAGTTTTAGCCTGGCGGGAGGTCAGGATACGCAGTATTTT.

The V and J genes are TRBV6-1 and TRBJ1-2; TRBD1 is a possible D gene (5 bases). The CDR3 consists of 14 residues. With 4 bases removed from V and 4 bases from J, the gap between germline ends came to 13 bases. Germline CDR1 is MNHNS and CDR2 is SASEGT. The CDR3 nucleotides are TGTGCCAGCAGTGCCGACGGGACCATCTATGGCTACACCTTC. Residues: CASSADGTIYGYTF.

The J gene is TRBJ1-5, the V gene TRBV12-3 or TRBV12-4; 7 bases fit TRBD1. V lost 6 bases and J lost 5; bases outside the gene matches: 4. The CDR3 length is 13 residues. CDR3 bases: TGTGCCAGCAGACGGGACAGTTATCAGCCCCAGCATTTT. It encodes CASRRDSYQPQHF.

At least ten counts were recorded for this clonotype. The J gene is TRBJ1-1, the V gene TRBV2, with D perhaps matching TRBD1 (6 bases). There are 13 residues in the CDR3. V shed 2 bases and J shed 6 bases, with 10 bases lying between them. The germline V gene encodes CDR1 SNHLY and CDR2 FYNNEI. In DNA, the CDR3 is TGTGCCAGCAGTGAAAGGGGGTGGGCTGAAGCTTTCTTT. Protein sequence: CASSERGWAEAFF. The whole variable domain, filled in from reference TRBV2 and TRBJ1-1, reads EPEVTQTPSHQVTQMGQEVILRCVPISNHLYFYWYRQILGQKVEFLVSFYNNEISEKSEIFDDQFSVERPDGSNFTLKIRSTKLEDSAMYFCASSERGWAEAFFGQGTRLTVV.

Many counts were recorded for this clonotype. The chain links TRBV11-2 to TRBJ2-7; D is uncertain. With 3 bases removed from V and 8 bases from J, the gap between germline ends came to 8 bases. The CDR3 has 11 amino acids. Germline V lookup: CDR1 SGHAT, CDR2 FQNNGV. Here the CDR3 reads CASSLQDQQYF. CDR3 DNA sequence: TGTGCCAGCAGCTTGCAGGACCAGCAGTACTTC.

This clonotype was recorded many times. This chain links TRBV11-2 with TRBJ1-1, with 7 bases matching TRBD1. The CDR3 runs to 15 residues. Germline-derived CDR1 and CDR2 are SGHAT and FQNNGV. The trim removed 3 bases at V and 1 base at J, leaving 5 bases unmatched. The CDR3 DNA is TGTGCCAGCAGCTTCTTAAGACAGGGGAACACTGAAGCTTTCTTT. Encoded protein: CASSFLRQGNTEAFF. The full variable domain, its missing parts supplied by reference TRBV11-2 and TRBJ1-1, is EAGVAQSPRYKIIEKRQSVAFWCNPISGHATLYWYQQILGQGPKLLIQFQNNGVVDDSQLPKDRFSAERLKGVDSTLKIQPAKLEDSAVYLCASSFLRQGNTEAFFGQGTRLTVV.

This chain links TRBV12-3 or TRBV12-4 with TRBJ2-1; no firm D call. V lost 2 bases and J lost 12, with 11 bases in between. CDR3 length: 12 amino acids. Here the CDR3 reads CASSLLSEMQFF. For the CDR3, the DNA is TGTGCCAGCAGTTTATTAAGTGAGATGCAGTTCTTC.

Details on this clonotype: Since a much larger clone is just one base distant, this may be a read error. The chain joins TRBV11-2 to TRBJ2-3; D ambiguous. Germline V gene data show CDR1 as SGHAT and CDR2 as FQNNGV. CDR3 length equals 13 residues. V was shortened by 7 bases and J by 2 bases, with 10 bases between the two germline ends. The CDR3 DNA sequence: TGTGCCAGCATCACTCGCGACACAGATACGCAGTATTTT. This gives the protein CASITRDTDTQYF.

The genes are TRBV3-1 and TRBJ2-3; the match to TRBD2 covers 9 bases. Per the germline V gene, CDR1 is LGHDT and CDR2 is YNNKEL (reference sequence). The V and J ends lost 4 bases and 6 bases, in that order; junction bases with no gene match: 11. The CDR3 runs 16 residues. The CDR3 bases are TGTGCCAGCAGCCTTTCCGGGACTAGCTCGCGGGATACGCAGTATTTT. Translation gives CASSLSGTSSRDTQYF.